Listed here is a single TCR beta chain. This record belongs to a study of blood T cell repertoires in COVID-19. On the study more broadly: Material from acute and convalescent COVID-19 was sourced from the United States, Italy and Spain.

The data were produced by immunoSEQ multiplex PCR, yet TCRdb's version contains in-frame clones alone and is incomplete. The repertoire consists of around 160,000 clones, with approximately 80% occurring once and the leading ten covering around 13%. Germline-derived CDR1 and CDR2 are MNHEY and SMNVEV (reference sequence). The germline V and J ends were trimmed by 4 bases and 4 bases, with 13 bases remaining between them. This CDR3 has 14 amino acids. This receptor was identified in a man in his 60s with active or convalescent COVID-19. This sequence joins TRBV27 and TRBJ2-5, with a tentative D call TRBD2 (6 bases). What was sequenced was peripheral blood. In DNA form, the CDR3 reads TGTGCCAGCAGTTCACCGTCCGGGGGAGAGACCCAGTACTTC. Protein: CASSSPSGGETQYF.